One T cell receptor beta chain is described in this entry. Its antigen remains undetermined. No clone much larger than this one lies a single base away; base qualities are absent. The CDR1 and CDR2 encoded by the germline V gene are SGHAT and FQNNGV. The germline V end is reduced by 2 bases and the J end by 8 bases; junction bases left unmatched: 4. Including cysteine and phenylalanine, the CDR3 has 14 amino acids. This entry keeps only the CDR3 DNA: 42 bases, framed from base 1. The time point label for this specimen denotes: pre-transplant. Unstimulated PBMCs, after thawing, were stained for CD3, CD4 and CD8 and then FACS-sorted into CD3+CD4+ and CD3+CD8+ populations. Randomization to immunosuppression withdrawal applied to every one of the 8 studied subjects. The Qiagen DNeasy Blood and Tissue Kit was used for isolation of genomic DNA. High-throughput TCRbeta CDR3 sequencing of frozen genomic DNA was performed by immunoSEQ, with PCR amplification, mapping, bias correction and internal controls included. The paper's data handling went like this. Only productive rearrangements were retained, with each unique TCRbeta sequence defined by its CDR3 nucleotide sequence together with its V and J gene. A sequence counted as donor-reactive only if the sequence showed at least 5-fold expansion in CFSE-low cells compared with unstimulated pre-transplant cells and had a frequency of at least 0.01%. Minimum frequency thresholds were set for each subject based on the unstimulated sample with the lowest template count, ensuring at least 90% detection power. Jensen-Shannon divergence between the top 1000 TCRbeta sequences post-transplant and pre-transplant was used to measure repertoire turnover. Two-sided Fisher's exact tests were used to test for changes in the detection of donor-reactive sequences. What TCRdb holds here is the immuneACCESS table cut down to in-frame rearrangements. Part of the clones is not present; checked against another copy, under half of the missing clones reflect an unresolved V gene, and the others are unexplained. That table supplies the V and J calls and clone size; D and trimming were determined from the DNA. The table for this sample lists roughly 97,000 clones; approximately 78% of them were counted only once. The ten biggest clones cover approximately 0.99% of the sample.

This specimen belongs to a study of T cell clones after liver transplantation (dated by TCRdb to the late 2010s). Regarding the complete study: Samples were obtained from ITN030ST, a randomized trial in which withdrawal of immunosuppression was attempted within 2 years of liver transplantation. Donor-reactive T cell clones were identified using TCRbeta sequencing after a pre-transplant mixed lymphocyte reaction and were then followed in post-transplant blood. Third party-reactive TCRbeta sequences from pre-transplant MLRs were also identified as an antigen-independent comparator for donor-reactive sequences. Of the eight recipients, three were HCV-positive, while the remaining recipients had been transplanted for non-autoimmune, non-viral indications. The subjects received no induction therapy and were kept on standard immunosuppression until randomization at 12-24 months post-transplant. Tolerance meant complete immunosuppression withdrawal for at least one year without liver enzymes rising beyond twice the upper limit of normal. Blood samples were taken pre-transplant, pre-randomization before withdrawal, and post-randomization after full withdrawal or failed withdrawal. A cohort of 8 liver transplant recipients was studied, of whom 3 were classified as tolerant and 5 as non-tolerant. The research as a whole found: Low numbers of available donor cells limited the measurable donor-reactive repertoire in a couple of subjects. In 5 of 8 subjects, circulating donor-reactive CD4 TCRbeta sequences decreased significantly after transplant, regardless of tolerance or HCV status. Donor-reactive sequences declined more than third party-reactive ones, suggesting partial antigen-specific deletion unrelated to withdrawal success. Because no allograft tissue specimens were available, donor-reactive T cells may have migrated into the graft instead of being deleted. Because of small, heterogeneous patient numbers and non-standardized post-transplant time points, the conclusions were only preliminary. When repertoire turnover was accounted for, significantly reduced detection of donor-reactive sequences was found in 7 of 8 subjects for CD4 and in 8 of 8 subjects for CD8.

The V and J genes are TRBV11-2 and TRBJ1-4, with 8 junctional bases fitting TRBD1. This sample comprised CD4+ T cells from blood, obtained before liver transplant. This clonotype originated in a human donor who received a liver transplant. The DNA sequence is as follows: TGTGCCAGCAGCTTATCAGGGGGCTTCGAAAAACTGTTTTTT. This gives the protein CASSLSGGFEKLFF.